Here is one T cell receptor (beta chain) with its context. This entry comes from a study of blood T cell repertoires in COVID-19. Across the study: COVID-19 samples, acute and convalescent, were from the United States, Italy and Spain. PBMCs, B-cell-depleted T cells, or T cells provided the cDNA or gDNA that made up the material.

Some clones are missing from TCRdb's copy, which holds only in-frame ones; the method was immunoSEQ multiplex PCR. This table holds approximately 150,000 clones, 82% found once. This CDR3 spans 16 amino acids. Germline CDR1 MDHEN, CDR2 SYDVKM. Trimming cost V 3 bases and J 7 bases, with 22 bases left between them. The sequenced material came from peripheral blood. This sequence originates from a woman in her seventies with acute or convalescent COVID-19. This sequence joins TRBV28 and TRBJ2-7; a possible D gene is TRBD1 (6 bases). CDR3 nucleotide sequence: TGTGCCAGCAGTTTCTCCGGGACAATCCCTACCCGAGAGCAGTACTTC. It translates to CASSFSGTIPTREQYF. Full variable domain (remainder filled in from reference TRBV28 and TRBJ2-7): DVKVTQSSRYLVKRTGEKVFLECVQDMDHENMFWYRQDPGLGLRLIYFSYDVKMKEKGDIPEGYSVSREKKERFSLILESASTNQTSMYLCASSFSGTIPTREQYFGPGTRLTVT.